Listed here are 18 T cell receptor beta chains from one sample, sequenced in a study of human T cells and chemical hapten exposure. Using its own MiXCR run on the RACE reads, TCRdb lists one record per CDR3 protein. The sample yields around 65,000 distinct CDR3 sequences, approximately 6.2% seen once. Time point here: healthy volunteer bleed at 6 weeks. Total RNA extraction was carried out from unfractionated whole blood. The sample was whole blood. These receptors all come from a female donor in good health. Some clones in this sample may be carry-over from other donors' samples.

The table lists this clonotype with many counts. The chain recombines TRBV15 with TRBJ1-5, with 9 bases matching TRBD1. The CDR3 runs to 14 residues. Per germline, CDR1 LNHNV and CDR2 YYDKDF (reference sequence). V was clipped by 3 bases and J by 4 bases; unmatched bases: 1. CDR3 DNA: TGTGCCACCAGCAGTGACAGGGGGAATCAGCCCCAGCATTTT. It is translated as CATSSDRGNQPQHF.

Ten or more counts support this clonotype. In DNA, the CDR3 is TGCGCCAGCAGCCAAGACCAAAGCTCTGGGGCCAACGTCCTGACTTTC. This encodes CASSQDQSSGANVLTF. The J gene is TRBJ2-6, the V gene TRBV4-3; D is unresolved. The V end lost 0 bases, the J end lost 0 bases, and 6 bases lay between the germline ends. The CDR3 totals 16 residues. CDR1 and CDR2 from the germline V gene are LGHNA and YSLEER.

Only a few counts were recorded for this clonotype. The J gene is TRBJ1-5, the V gene TRBV5-6, with D perhaps TRBD1 (5 bases). V lost 4 bases and J 1 base, leaving 9 bases between the germline ends. CDR1 and CDR2 (germline): SGHDT, YYEEEE. The CDR3 is 14 residues long. DNA of the CDR3: TGTGCCAGCAGCCGGGGGGGGAGCAATCAGCCCCAGCATTTT. This translates into CASSRGGSNQPQHF.

This clonotype was observed a handful of times. CDR3 sequence reads: CASSQAANYEQYF. The CDR3 nucleotides are TGCGCCAGCAGCCAAGCCGCTAACTACGAGCAGTACTTC. J is TRBJ2-7 and V is TRBV4-1, with D uncertain. Looked up from germline, CDR1 is MGHRA and CDR2 is YSYEKL. V lost 1 base and J 3 bases, leaving 7 bases between the germline ends. The CDR3 has 13 residues.

The chain is built from TRBV29-1 and TRBJ1-1; weak D call: TRBD1 (5 bases). The V end lost 3 bases, the J end lost 3 bases, and 14 bases lay between the germline ends. The CDR3 is 14 amino acids. Germline V lookup: CDR1 SQVTM, CDR2 ANQGSEA. In nucleotides, the CDR3 is TGCAGCGTTGAGGCGCCAGGGACCGACACTGAAGCTTTCTTT. It encodes CSVEAPGTDTEAFF.

The sample holds a few counts of this clonotype. The chain recombines TRBV20-1 with TRBJ1-1; TRBD1 matches 7 bases. The length of the CDR3 is 16 residues. Germline V lookup: CDR1 DFQATT, CDR2 SNEGSKA (reference sequence). Trimming took 0 bases from V and 4 from J; bases not matched to a gene: 11. For the CDR3, the DNA is TGCAGTGCTAGAGAAGCGGGGAGGGGGCGGGTCACTGAAGCTTTCTTT. It yields the protein CSAREAGRGRVTEAFF.

This clonotype was seen ten or more times. V usage is TRBV3-1 and J usage is TRBJ2-7; 10 bases line up with TRBD1. V lost 4 bases, J lost 4 bases, and 7 bases stayed unmatched. Germline V gene data show CDR1 as LGHDT and CDR2 as YNNKEL (reference sequence). This CDR3 spans 15 amino acids. The CDR3 region is CASSPSGQGVYEQYF. CDR3 coding DNA: TGTGCCAGCAGCCCCTCCGGACAGGGGGTTTACGAGCAGTACTTC.

The chain links TRBV11-2 to TRBJ2-2; TRBD2 matches at 7 bases. Unmatched junction bases numbered 8, after V lost 0 bases and J lost 4 bases. The CDR3 runs to 17 residues. CDR1 and CDR2 (germline): SGHAT, FQNNGV. The CDR3 reads CASSLDTAVAGTGELFF. For the CDR3, the DNA is TGTGCCAGCAGCTTAGATACGGCGGTAGCGGGCACCGGGGAGCTGTTTTTT.

This clonotype was counted many times. The V gene is TRBV28, the J gene TRBJ1-4, with D possibly TRBD1 on 6 matching bases. Germline V gives CDR1 MDHEN, CDR2 SYDVKM. The CDR3 spans 15 residues. Trimming stripped 6 bases from V and 3 bases from J, with 14 bases between. DNA of the CDR3: TGTGCCAGCAGCCTATACAGGGACCCTAATGAAAAACTGTTTTTT. It translates to CASSLYRDPNEKLFF.

This clonotype was picked up many times. The chain employs TRBV29-1 and TRBJ2-5; unclear D gene. The CDR3 is made up of 13 amino acids. Germline-derived CDR1 and CDR2 are SQVTM and ANQGSEA. V was shortened by 3 bases and J by 3 bases, with 11 bases between the two germline ends. In DNA, the CDR3 is TGCAGCGTTGATGCTACAGTAAAAGAGACCCAGTACTTC. It specifies CSVDATVKETQYF.

This clonotype was recorded many times. The chain links TRBV7-9 to TRBJ1-1; D perhaps matches TRBD1 (6 bases). V was shortened by 0 bases and J by 0 bases, with 8 bases between the two germline ends. Germline assignment: CDR1 SEHNR and CDR2 FQNEAQ (reference sequence). The CDR3 length is 15 residues. The CDR3 nucleotides read TGTGCCAGCAGCTTAGCGCAGGGGATGAACACTGAAGCTTTCTTT. This gives the protein CASSLAQGMNTEAFF.

This clonotype appeared many times. The chain links TRBV28 to TRBJ2-2; 9 nucleotides match TRBD2. Germline-derived CDR1 and CDR2 are MDHEN and SYDVKM. Trimming took 9 bases from V and 2 from J; bases not matched to a gene: 7. The CDR3 runs 15 residues. Here the CDR3 reads CASKSGRFNTGELFF. DNA for the CDR3: TGTGCCAGTAAAAGCGGGAGGTTCAACACCGGGGAGCTGTTTTTT.

Many counts were recorded for this clonotype. This rearrangement joins TRBV29-1 to TRBJ1-2, with D unclear. Germline CDR1 and CDR2: SQVTM and ANQGSEA. This CDR3 is built from 14 residues. The germline V and J ends were trimmed by 2 bases and 1 base, with 11 bases remaining between them. CDR3: CSVERIDVNYGYTF. The CDR3 DNA follows: TGCAGCGTTGAACGGATTGACGTTAACTATGGCTACACCTTC.

This clonotype was observed at least ten times. This chain joins TRBV11-2 and TRBJ2-3; D not resolved. The CDR3 runs to 12 residues. V lost 1 base and J lost 4, with 3 bases in between. Germline values: CDR1 SGHAT, CDR2 FQNNGV. CDR3 sequence (DNA): TGTGCCAGCAGCTTAGTCCCAGATACGCAGTATTTT. Its protein product is CASSLVPDTQYF.

This clonotype was observed at least ten times. DNA for the CDR3: TGTGCCAGCAGCCCGGAGCGAGATGAAAAACTGTTTTTT. This sequence encodes CASSPERDEKLFF. V gene TRBV5-6 combines with J gene TRBJ1-4, with D uncertain. V was shortened by 4 bases and J by 6 bases, with 10 bases between the two germline ends. This CDR3 is 13 amino acids long. From germline, CDR1 is SGHDT and CDR2 YYEEEE.

This clonotype has more than one count but fewer than ten. The chain combines TRBV4-3 with TRBJ2-1, with 9 bases matching TRBD2. Germline lookup yields CDR1 LGHNA and CDR2 YSLEER. The J segment lost 4 bases and the V segment lost 2 bases, leaving 9 bases of the junction unmatched. This CDR3 contains 17 residues. CDR3 in DNA: TGCGCCAGCAGCCAAATATTAGCGGGAGTATCGTACAATGAGCAGTTCTTC. Protein: CASSQILAGVSYNEQFF.

This clonotype was counted many times. The rearrangement links TRBV18 to TRBJ1-1; 7 bases align to TRBD1. CDR1 KGHSH and CDR2 LQKENI come from the germline V gene. The CDR3 contains 15 residues. With 4 bases clipped from V and 1 base from J, the junction kept 6 bases outside the gene matches. The CDR3: CASSRQGSWNTEAFF. The DNA for the CDR3 is TGTGCCAGCTCACGACAGGGCTCTTGGAACACTGAAGCTTTCTTT.

This clonotype came up many times. The CDR3 DNA sequence: TGTGCCAGCAGTGAAGCATTGGAGGCCCCTGAAGCTTTCTTT. It translates to CASSEALEAPEAFF. The chain employs TRBV2 and TRBJ1-1; no reliable D call. The CDR3 has 14 amino acids. CDR1 SNHLY and CDR2 FYNNEI come from the germline V gene. Trimming left V 0 bases short and J 6 bases short, with 11 bases between.